Below are 26 T cell receptor beta chains sequenced from a single sample in a study of blood T cell repertoires in COVID-19. Produced via immunoSEQ multiplex PCR; TCRdb's table is partial and in-frame only. Of more than 70,000 clones detected, roughly 80% appear once; the ten largest clones hold approximately 33%. Specimen: peripheral blood. These receptors came from a woman in her sixties or seventies with acute or convalescent COVID-19.

Only a few counts were recorded for this clone. The chain links TRBV19 to TRBJ2-3, with 9 nucleotides matching TRBD1. Germline V gene sequence: CDR1 LNHDA, CDR2 SQIVND (reference sequence). Trimming cost V 5 bases and J 9 bases; bases outside gene matches: 6. This CDR3 contains 13 residues. CDR3 amino acids: CASSQRQGGTQYF. The CDR3 region has the DNA TGTGCCAGTAGTCAAAGACAGGGGGGAACGCAGTATTTT.

This clone appeared once. J is TRBJ2-2 and V is TRBV6-1; TRBD2 agrees at 8 bases. Germline values: CDR1 MNHNS, CDR2 SASEGT. Unmatched junction bases numbered 8, after V lost 4 bases and J lost 4 bases. This CDR3 has 16 residues. The CDR3 DNA reads as TGTGCCAGCAGTGCTATGGGCGGGGGGATCACCGGGGAGCTGTTTTTT. Its translation is CASSAMGGGITGELFF.

The chain couples TRBV6-1 to TRBJ1-3; 8 nucleotides align to TRBD1. J was trimmed by 6 bases and V by 2 bases; bases with no gene match: 6. CDR3 length: 15 residues. In germline, CDR1 is MNHNS, CDR2 SASEGT. As DNA, the CDR3 is TGTGCCAGCAGTGAATTAGACAGGGGAAAAAACACCATATATTTT. Protein product: CASSELDRGKNTIYF.

CDR3 sequence: CASSGEGRDEQYF. Written as DNA, the CDR3 is TGCGCCAGCAGTGGGGAGGGGCGGGACGAGCAGTACTTC. The chain is built from TRBV5-1 and TRBJ2-7, with 7 bases that match TRBD2. The V segment lost 5 bases and the J segment 5 bases; nucleotides outside the gene matches: 7. The CDR3 extends over 13 amino acids. Germline V lookup: CDR1 SGHRS, CDR2 YFSETQ.

The rearrangement joins TRBV5-4 to TRBJ1-4; no firm D call. The CDR3 covers 17 residues. Germline loops: CDR1 SGHNT, CDR2 YYREEE (reference sequence). The germline V and J ends were trimmed by 0 bases and 8 bases, with 20 bases remaining between them. This chain's CDR3 is CASSLVGSGRPDEKLFF. CDR3 in DNA: TGTGCCAGCAGCTTGGTCGGGTCGGGGAGGCCCGACGAAAAACTGTTTTTT.

The chain couples TRBV28 to TRBJ1-1; 10 bases line up with TRBD1. Trimming at V came to 6 bases and at J to 3 bases, leaving 4 bases not matched to a gene. Germline CDR1 and CDR2: MDHEN and SYDVKM. The CDR3 consists of 14 residues. The CDR3: CASRGGQGHTEAFF. In nucleotides, the CDR3 is TGTGCCAGCAGGGGGGGACAGGGGCACACTGAAGCTTTCTTT.

The rearrangement links TRBV6-6 to TRBJ1-5, with 7 nucleotides matching TRBD1. The CDR3 covers 11 residues. With 4 bases clipped from V and 11 bases from J, the junction kept 2 bases outside the gene matches. Germline loops: CDR1 MNHNY, CDR2 SVGAGI (reference sequence). CDR3 sequence: CASSFRGAQHF. The CDR3 coding sequence is TGTGCCAGCAGTTTCAGGGGGGCCCAGCATTTT.

CDR3 DNA sequence: TGTGCCAGCAGCTGGTATACAGGGGGCGCAGGGTCTGGCTACACCTTC. Amino acid sequence: CASSWYTGGAGSGYTF. This sequence joins TRBV5-6 and TRBJ1-2, with 9 bases lining up with TRBD1. Trimming cost V 3 bases and J 7 bases; bases outside gene matches: 13. The CDR3 contains 16 residues. The V gene's germline CDR1 is SGHDT and CDR2 YYEEEE.

The rearrangement joins TRBV4-2 to TRBJ2-3; TRBD2 aligns across 10 bases. Looked up from germline, CDR1 is LGHNA and CDR2 is YNFKEQ. Trimming cost V 1 base and J 1 base; bases outside gene matches: 8. The CDR3 runs to 18 residues. The CDR3 DNA sequence: TGTGCCAGCAGCCAAGGGGGGAATCTAGCGGGAGGCACAGATACGCAGTATTTT. This encodes CASSQGGNLAGGTDTQYF.

This clone was detected only a few times. V is TRBV15 and J is TRBJ1-3, with TRBD1 as a possible D gene (6 bases). Germline loops: CDR1 LNHNV, CDR2 YYDKDF (reference sequence). Trimming left V 0 bases short and J 2 bases short, with 8 bases between. CDR3 size: 15 residues. DNA for the CDR3: TGTGCCACCAGCAGAGATTCAGGGGCTGGAAACACCATATATTTT. This gives the protein CATSRDSGAGNTIYF.

This chain uses TRBV19 with TRBJ2-2, with 10 nucleotides matching TRBD2. V was clipped by 4 bases and J by 4 bases; unmatched bases: 6. The CDR3 length is 16 residues. Germline V gene sequence: CDR1 LNHDA, CDR2 SQIVND (reference sequence). CDR3 amino acids: CASSTSSGRITGELFF. The CDR3 bases are TGTGCCAGTAGTACCTCTAGCGGGAGAATCACCGGGGAGCTGTTTTTT.

Only one count was recorded for this clone. The V and J genes are TRBV19 and TRBJ2-7; 11 bases map to TRBD2. J lost 2 bases, V lost 3 bases, and 6 bases had no gene match. The CDR3 length is 16 residues. The germline gives CDR1 LNHDA, CDR2 SQIVND (reference sequence). The CDR3 protein is CASSIGLLAGAYEQYF. For the CDR3, the DNA is TGTGCCAGTAGTATCGGTTTACTAGCGGGAGCCTACGAGCAGTACTTC.

This clone was counted only a few times. The CDR3 protein is CASKRAGVPDTQYF. CDR3 DNA: TGTGCCAGCAAGCGAGCGGGAGTTCCAGATACGCAGTATTTT. The chain links TRBV6-5 to TRBJ2-3, with TRBD2 identical over 8 bases. The junction had 7 bases not matched to a gene; V was cut back by 7 bases and J by 4 bases. This CDR3 comprises 14 residues. Looked up from germline, CDR1 is MNHEY and CDR2 is SVGAGI.

The chain carries TRBV3-1 (or the pseudogene TRBV3-2) and TRBJ2-2; D call uncertain. Germline V gene data show CDR1 as LGHDT and CDR2 as YNNKEL (reference sequence). The ends were cut back, 0 bases at V and 8 bases at J, with 13 bases in the middle. The CDR3 runs to 15 residues. The CDR3 DNA follows: TGTGCCAGCAGCCAAGAGCGAGCGAGTGGGGGGGAGCTGTTTTTT. Its translation is CASSQERASGGELFF.

The CDR3 nucleotides read TGTGCCAGTATGGGTCGGGGATTTAATGAAAAACTGTTTTTT. Translated, it gives CASMGRGFNEKLFF. J is TRBJ1-4 and V is TRBV19, with D unresolved. V gave up 7 bases and J gave up 4 bases, with 13 bases separating them. The CDR3 totals 14 residues. Germline V gene sequence: CDR1 LNHDA, CDR2 SQIVND (reference sequence).

The J gene is TRBJ1-3, the V gene TRBV3-1 (or the pseudogene TRBV3-2); maybe TRBD1 (6 bases). This CDR3 region has 17 residues. The V and J ends lost 4 bases and 4 bases respectively, with 20 bases between them. CDR1 is LGHDT and CDR2 is YNNKEL in the germline V gene (reference sequence). DNA for the CDR3: TGTGCCAGCAGCCGTCGGACAGAGCTAGACCCAGGAAACACCATATATTTT. Its protein is CASSRRTELDPGNTIYF.

V and J are TRBV7-8 and TRBJ2-5; TRBD1 matches at 8 bases. Trimming cost V 1 base and J 4 bases; bases outside gene matches: 17. Germline assignment: CDR1 SGHVS and CDR2 FQNEAQ. The CDR3 loop spans 19 amino acids. This chain's CDR3 is CASSLGGMASDRVVETQYF. The CDR3 bases are TGTGCCAGCAGCTTAGGGGGAATGGCGTCGGACAGGGTGGTAGAGACCCAGTACTTC. Together with reference TRBV7-8 and TRBJ2-5, the CDR3 gives the full variable domain: GAGVSQSPRYKVAKRGQDVALRCDPISGHVSLFWYQQALGQGPEFLTYFQNEAQLDKSGLPSDRFFAERPEGSVSTLKIQRTQQEDSAVYLCASSLGGMASDRVVETQYFGPGTRLLVL.

The rearrangement uses TRBV5-1 and TRBJ1-1; TRBD1 matches 7 bases. The junction had 2 bases not matched to a gene; V was cut back by 0 bases and J by 3 bases. The CDR3 is 14 amino acids. CDR1 SGHRS and CDR2 YFSETQ come from the germline V gene. The CDR3 is CASSLGDRDTEAFF. For the CDR3, the DNA is TGCGCCAGCAGCTTGGGAGACAGGGACACTGAAGCTTTCTTT.

This rearrangement joins TRBV9 to TRBJ1-1; TRBD1 matches at 9 bases. The CDR3 consists of 15 residues. V was clipped by 4 bases and J by 3 bases; unmatched bases: 7. CDR1 and CDR2 from the germline V gene are SGDLS and YYNGEE. The CDR3: CASSKGQGGDTEAFF. The CDR3 coding sequence is TGTGCCAGCAGCAAGGGACAGGGAGGGGACACTGAAGCTTTCTTT.

The chain carries TRBV19 and TRBJ2-1; TRBD2 matches at 12 bases. The ends lost 7 bases at V and 11 bases at J; junction bases unmatched: 9. Germline CDR1 and CDR2: LNHDA and SQIVND (reference sequence). CDR3 length: 14 amino acids. The CDR3 reads CASTLAGGLYKQFF. The DNA of the CDR3 is TGTGCCAGTACCCTAGCGGGAGGGCTTTACAAGCAGTTCTTC.

The chain joins TRBV25-1 to TRBJ1-3; D gene unclear. CDR3 size: 16 residues. From germline, CDR1 is MGHDK and CDR2 SYGVNS. V was shortened by 0 bases and J by 0 bases, with 9 bases between the two germline ends. CDR3 sequence (DNA): TGTGCCAGCAGTGAATACCTACAGAGCTCTGGAAACACCATATATTTT. It is translated as CASSEYLQSSGNTIYF.

The chain is built from TRBV5-1 and TRBJ2-2; TRBD2 might be the D (5 bases). Trimming took off 1 base at V and 5 bases at J, with 12 bases between the two ends. Per germline, CDR1 SGHRS and CDR2 YFSETQ. The CDR3 is 15 residues long. The CDR3 DNA is TGCGCCAGCAGCTTGTTGGTAGCGCCAACCGGGGAGCTGTTTTTT. This encodes CASSLLVAPTGELFF.

The rearrangement links TRBV29-1 to TRBJ2-7; 9 bases fit TRBD2. CDR1 and CDR2 from the germline V gene are SQVTM and ANQGSEA. The CDR3 extends over 14 amino acids. Losses at the gene ends were 7 bases for V and 0 bases for J; bases not matched to a gene: 7. The CDR3 reads CSAKAGGSSYEQYF. CDR3 sequence (DNA): TGCAGCGCCAAAGCGGGGGGAAGCTCCTACGAGCAGTACTTC.

The CDR3 sequence: CASSETQGARRANVLTF. CDR3 DNA sequence: TGTGCCAGCAGTGAAACACAGGGGGCTAGAAGGGCCAACGTCCTGACTTTC. The gene calls are TRBV6-1 and TRBJ2-6; 9 nucleotides line up with TRBD1. CDR3 length equals 17 residues. CDR1 and CDR2 (germline): MNHNS, SASEGT. The J segment lost 5 bases and the V segment lost 2 bases, leaving 7 bases of the junction unmatched.

This chain connects TRBV7-2 to TRBJ2-7; 10 bases fit TRBD2. Germline lookup yields CDR1 SGHTA and CDR2 FQGNSA. The CDR3 runs 15 residues. The V and J ends lost 5 bases and 2 bases, in that order; junction bases with no gene match: 6. CDR3 coding DNA: TGTGCCAGCAGCGAAGGAGGGACTAGCGCCTACGAGCAGTACTTC. Amino acid sequence: CASSEGGTSAYEQYF. The full variable domain, rest sourced from reference TRBV7-2 and TRBJ2-7, is GAGVSQSPSNKVTEKGKDVELRCDPISGHTALYWYRQSLGQGLEFLIYFQGNSAPDKSGLPSDRFSAERTGGSVSTLTIQRTQQEDSAVYLCASSEGGTSAYEQYFGPGTRLTVT.

This clone was detected only a few times. This rearrangement joins TRBV5-1 to TRBJ2-2; 10 positions match TRBD2. The germline V gene has CDR1 SGHRS and CDR2 YFSETQ. The CDR3 is 20 residues long. V was pared by 4 bases and J by 6 bases, with 21 bases of the junction left unmatched. In nucleotides, the CDR3 is TGCGCCAGCAGCCCTCTTGTTTTCAGTGTTACTAGCGGGATATCCGGGGAGCTGTTTTTT. Translating it yields CASSPLVFSVTSGISGELFF.